The subject of this entry is one T cell receptor (beta chain). The record originates from a study of blood T cell repertoires in COVID-19. Study in general: COVID-19 samples collected from the United States, Italy and Spain covered acute and convalescent phases. From T cells, B-cell-depleted T cells, or PBMCs came the material, which was cDNA or gDNA.

CDR3 length: 14 residues. Germline lookup yields CDR1 ENHRY and CDR2 SYGVKD. Trimming stripped 7 bases from V and 4 bases from J, with 14 bases between. In the original processing: Nucleated cell number was recorded as an estimate derived from reference gene primer amplification. Libraries were prepared by immunoSEQ multiplex PCR; TCRdb keeps only in-frame clonotypes and omits some of them. V and J calls and clone size are copied from that table; D and trimming were computed from the DNA. This table has 150,000 to 200,000 clones, 82% appearing once. The clonotype originates from a woman in her 30s with acute or convalescent COVID-19. Input material: peripheral blood. This rearrangement joins TRBV10-3 to TRBJ2-1; the D gene is possibly TRBD2 (5 bases). The DNA for the CDR3 is TGTGCCATCACCCAAAACCGGGATTACAATGAGCAGTTCTTC. Translating it yields CAITQNRDYNEQFF.